The 29 T cell receptor beta chains listed next were all sequenced from one sample in a study of T cell repertoires in cytomegalovirus infection. TCRdb recomputed calls from the reads with MiXCR, one row per CDR3 protein. The repertoire holds 84,000 or so distinct CDR3 sequences, about half seen once, with more than 85% in the top ten. These TCRs' antigens remain unknown. The specimen comprised CD8+ T cells from cultured PBMCs, sampled from culture after CMV antigen stimulation. The receptors here all came from a human donor in good health (CMV status not recorded). Some clones in this sample may be carry-over from other donors' samples.

The chain carries TRBV7-8 and TRBJ1-5; no firm D call. V gave up 0 bases and J gave up 2 bases, with 8 bases separating them. Germline V gene sequence: CDR1 SGHVS, CDR2 FQNEAQ. There are 15 residues in the CDR3. The CDR3 sequence is CASSLAPEGNQPQHF. CDR3 nucleotides: TGTGCCAGCAGCTTAGCGCCGGAGGGCAATCAGCCCCAGCATTTT.

This chain links TRBV4-2 with TRBJ1-1; D unclear. The CDR3 runs 15 residues. V shed 0 bases and J shed 4 bases, with 12 bases lying between them. Per the germline V gene, CDR1 is LGHNA and CDR2 is YNFKEQ. The CDR3 reads CASSQDPAQSTEAFF. For the CDR3, the DNA is TGTGCCAGCAGCCAAGATCCCGCACAGTCCACTGAAGCTTTCTTT.

This clonotype was seen only once. A read error may account for a junction end that differs from germline. The gene calls are TRBV28 and TRBJ2-3; tentative D call: TRBD1 (7 bases). Germline loops: CDR1 MDHEN, CDR2 SYDVKM. CDR3 length equals 16 residues. CDR3 loop: CASSLGGQRRTDTQYF. The CDR3 DNA is TGTGCCAGCAGTTTGGGGGGACAGCGGCGCACAGATACTCAGTATTTT.

The rearrangement joins TRBV7-9 to TRBJ1-2; no clear D gene. The CDR3 is 13 residues long. Germline V gene lookup returns CDR1 SEHNR and CDR2 FQNEAQ (reference sequence). Trimming took off 4 bases at V and 4 bases at J, with 10 bases between the two ends. In DNA, the CDR3 is TGTGCCAGCAGCTCCGGAGGTGGCTATGGCTACACCTTC. Translated, it gives CASSSGGGYGYTF.

The chain has TRBV18 and TRBJ2-4; D not certain. With 3 bases removed from V and 9 bases from J, the gap between germline ends came to 18 bases. The CDR3 has 15 residues. Per germline, CDR1 KGHSH and CDR2 LQKENI. The CDR3 sequence is CASSPVRTSWSIQYF. DNA for the CDR3: TGTGCCAGCTCACCGGTCCGTACCTCATGGAGCATTCAGTACTTC.

The genes are TRBV20-1 and TRBJ2-1; 8 bases are shared with TRBD2. The CDR3 has 15 residues. V shed 7 bases and J 7 bases; nucleotides not matched to a gene: 15. The germline V gene encodes CDR1 DFQATT and CDR2 SNEGSKA (reference sequence). The CDR3 sequence: CSVEEVAGTFNEQFF. CDR3 nucleotides: TGCAGTGTGGAAGAGGTAGCGGGGACTTTTAATGAGCAGTTCTTC.

A few counts support this clonotype. CDR3: CASSHGLDPYEQYF. CDR3 DNA sequence: TGTGCCAGCAGCCACGGACTGGACCCCTACGAGCAGTACTTC. This rearrangement joins TRBV7-7 to TRBJ2-7, with D possibly matching TRBD2 (5 bases). The CDR3 sequence is 14 residues long. Trimming removed 5 bases from V and 2 bases from J, with 13 bases in between. Germline V lookup: CDR1 SSHAT, CDR2 FNYEAQ (reference sequence).

This chain's CDR3 is CASSLDSLESTSGELFF. The CDR3 DNA is TGTGCCAGCAGCTTAGACAGTCTAGAATCAACCTCCGGGGAGCTGTTTTTT. V gene TRBV7-2 combines with J gene TRBJ2-2; D ambiguous. CDR1 is SGHTA, CDR2 FQGNSA, per germline. This CDR3 comprises 17 residues. V lost 1 base to trimming and J lost 6 bases, with 18 bases between them.

This clonotype has just a few counts. The chain couples TRBV4-1 to TRBJ2-1, with D unclear. The CDR3 loop spans 14 amino acids. V lost 0 bases to trimming and J lost 5 bases, with 8 bases between them. CDR1 is MGHRA and CDR2 is YSYEKL in the germline V gene. CDR3 bases: TGCGCCAGCAGCCAAGACCCCCGAGACAATGAGCAGTTCTTC. Its translation is CASSQDPRDNEQFF.

This clonotype was seen a few times. The chain has TRBV12-3 or TRBV12-4 and TRBJ1-2; no reliable D call. CDR3 size: 15 residues. Trimming stripped 5 bases from V and 2 bases from J, with 15 bases between. DNA of the CDR3: TGTGCCAGCAGTCCCGGGCTGTATTCCAACTATGGCTACACCTTC. This translates into CASSPGLYSNYGYTF.

V usage is TRBV15 and J usage is TRBJ2-4, with 12 positions matching TRBD1. The trim removed 5 bases at V and 8 bases at J, leaving 10 bases unmatched. The CDR3 contains 16 residues. Looked up from germline, CDR1 is LNHNV and CDR2 is YYDKDF (reference sequence). CDR3 in amino acids: CATSLRDRGPVDIQYF. CDR3 bases: TGTGCCACCAGCCTCCGGGACAGGGGGCCGGTAGACATTCAGTACTTC.

This chain links TRBV7-9 with TRBJ1-6, with D unresolved. V dropped 4 bases and J dropped 3 bases, with 10 bases sitting between them. This CDR3 contains 15 residues. Germline CDR1 and CDR2: SEHNR and FQNEAQ (reference sequence). For the CDR3, the DNA is TGTGCCAGCAGCTACACGCAAGACTATAATTCACCCCTCCACTTT. The encoded protein is CASSYTQDYNSPLHF.

The chain recombines TRBV6-4 with TRBJ1-2; D is unresolved. This CDR3 has 16 residues. With 0 bases removed from V and 7 bases from J, the gap between germline ends came to 18 bases. Germline CDR1 is MRHNA and CDR2 is SNTAGT. DNA of the CDR3: TGTGCCAGCAGTGACTCAGAATCAGAAAGGCTCGCTGGCTACACCTTC. Its protein is CASSDSESERLAGYTF.

This clonotype has a handful of counts. The chain joins TRBV6-2 or TRBV6-3 to TRBJ2-2; D is undetermined. CDR1 MNHEY and CDR2 SVGEGT come from the germline V gene. V was clipped by 4 bases and J by 4 bases, with 10 bases between them. This CDR3 is built from 14 residues. CDR3 amino acids: CASSSDGITGELFF. CDR3 sequence (DNA): TGTGCCAGCAGTTCGGACGGAATCACCGGGGAGCTGTTTTTT.

Remarks on this clonotype: Mismatch with germline at one junction end may stem from a read error. The chain combines TRBV4-1 with TRBJ1-1, with a tentative D call TRBD1 (5 bases). The CDR3 length is 14 residues. The germline gives CDR1 MGHRA, CDR2 YSYEKL. CDR3 sequence (DNA): TGTGCCAGCAGCCAGAACGCGGGGGAGACTGAAGCTTTCTTT. Its protein is CASSQNAGETEAFF.

This clonotype was picked up a small number of times. The chain recombines TRBV7-7 with TRBJ2-1; D perhaps matches TRBD2 (6 bases). The CDR3 loop spans 11 amino acids. From germline, CDR1 is SSHAT and CDR2 FNYEAQ (reference sequence). The germline V and J ends were trimmed by 8 bases and 9 bases, with 11 bases remaining between them. The CDR3 DNA follows: TGTGCCAGCGGGGCCGGGAGTGAGCAGTTCTTC. Translation: CASGAGSEQFF.

This clonotype was seen more than once but under ten times. The J gene is TRBJ2-3, the V gene TRBV6-1; D unresolved. Germline CDR1 and CDR2: MNHNS and SASEGT. The CDR3 spans 17 residues. V was trimmed by 7 bases and J by 0 bases, leaving 20 bases between them. CDR3 sequence: CASTFLNGDTSTDTQYF. The DNA of the CDR3 is TGTGCCAGCACCTTCCTCAACGGAGATACTAGCACAGATACGCAGTATTTT.

V is TRBV30 and J is TRBJ1-1; no definite D call. The germline V gene encodes CDR1 GTSNPN and CDR2 SVGIG (reference sequence). There are 13 residues in the CDR3. Trimming removed 2 bases from V and 1 base from J, with 8 bases in between. DNA for the CDR3: TGTGCCTGGAGTCGGACTGCGAACACTGAAGCTTTCTTT. It is translated as CAWSRTANTEAFF.

The chain has TRBV6-1 and TRBJ2-3; a weak D match, TRBD2 (6 bases). V dropped 5 bases and J dropped 8 bases, with 11 bases sitting between them. The CDR3 runs 12 residues. Germline V lookup: CDR1 MNHNS, CDR2 SASEGT. CDR3 in DNA: TGTGCCAGCAGTCAGGACTATGTTACGCAGTATTTT. Residues: CASSQDYVTQYF.

This clonotype was observed a single time. V is TRBV5-1 and J is TRBJ2-5; 7 bases fit TRBD1. CDR1 SGHRS and CDR2 YFSETQ come from the germline V gene. J gave up 7 bases and V 0 bases, and 6 bases lay outside the gene matches. This CDR3 has 14 amino acids. The CDR3 is CASSLEGGAGTQYF. CDR3 nucleotide sequence: TGCGCCAGCAGCTTGGAAGGGGGCGCGGGGACCCAGTACTTC.

This clonotype has more than one count but fewer than ten. This sequence joins TRBV6-5 and TRBJ1-2; D remains ambiguous. Germline V CDR1 and CDR2: MNHEY, SVGAGI. Trimming pared 0 bases from V and 6 bases from J, leaving 14 bases between. The CDR3 has 15 amino acids. CDR3 loop: CASSYSPGGYNGYTF. In nucleotides, the CDR3 is TGTGCCAGCAGTTACTCACCGGGCGGATATAATGGCTACACCTTC.

This chain connects TRBV28 to TRBJ1-3; D is unresolved. The germline V and J ends were trimmed by 7 bases and 0 bases, with 13 bases remaining between them. CDR3 size: 15 residues. Germline loops: CDR1 MDHEN, CDR2 SYDVKM. In DNA, the CDR3 is TGTGCCAGCAAAGCGCAGAGAATCTCTGGAAACACCATATATTTT. It encodes CASKAQRISGNTIYF.

This clonotype was seen a handful of times. The rearrangement joins TRBV7-8 to TRBJ2-1; weak D call: TRBD1 (6 bases). V was clipped by 5 bases and J by 0 bases, with 14 bases between them. The germline V gene encodes CDR1 SGHVS and CDR2 FQNEAQ. The CDR3 is made up of 16 amino acids. CDR3 region: CASSNQGSSSYNEQFF. In DNA, the CDR3 is TGTGCCAGCAGCAACCAGGGGTCAAGCTCCTACAATGAGCAGTTCTTC.

The chain combines TRBV7-8 with TRBJ1-2; a weak D match, TRBD1 (5 bases). This CDR3 has 18 amino acids. Trimming took 8 bases from V and 7 from J, leaving 32 bases between them. Germline lookup yields CDR1 SGHVS and CDR2 FQNEAQ. The CDR3 spells CASRGGGVVWDQGGGYTF. The DNA for the CDR3 is TGTGCCAGCCGCGGGGGTGGCGTGGTATGGGACCAAGGCGGTGGCTACACCTTC. Based on the CDR3 plus reference TRBV7-8 and TRBJ1-2, the full variable domain is GAGVSQSPRYKVAKRGQDVALRCDPISGHVSLFWYQQALGQGPEFLTYFQNEAQLDKSGLPSDRFFAERPEGSVSTLKIQRTQQEDSAVYLCASRGGGVVWDQGGGYTFGSGTRLTVV.

V usage is TRBV3-1 and J usage is TRBJ2-5; 12 bases are shared with TRBD2. Germline-derived CDR1 and CDR2 are LGHDT and YNNKEL (reference sequence). Trimming removed 0 bases from V and 5 bases from J; junction bases left unmatched: 7. This CDR3 contains 17 residues. The DNA of the CDR3 is TGTGCCAGCAGCCAAGATAGAAGACTAGCGGGAGATGAGACCCAGTACTTC. It codes for CASSQDRRLAGDETQYF.

The chain is built from TRBV2 and TRBJ1-3; D is perhaps TRBD1 (6 bases). V lost 6 bases to trimming and J lost 3 bases, with 12 bases between them. Germline V CDR1 and CDR2: SNHLY, FYNNEI. There are 14 residues in the CDR3. The CDR3 spells CASSRGGSGNTIYF. In nucleotides, the CDR3 is TGTGCCAGCAGCCGAGGGGGAAGTGGAAACACCATATATTTT.

This clonotype was counted between two and nine times. The chain combines TRBV11-2 with TRBJ1-1; no clear D gene. The V gene lost 3 bases and the J gene lost 6 bases, with 14 bases spanning the gap. There are 14 residues in the CDR3. Germline V gene data show CDR1 as SGHAT and CDR2 as FQNNGV. The CDR3 region is CASSFSGSPAEAFF. CDR3 sequence (DNA): TGTGCCAGCAGCTTTTCGGGTAGTCCAGCTGAAGCTTTCTTT.

The chain combines TRBV2 with TRBJ2-2, with TRBD2 identical over 11 bases. The CDR3 extends over 16 amino acids. After removal of 7 bases from V and 0 bases from J, the junction contained 4 bases not matched to a gene. Germline V gene lookup returns CDR1 SNHLY and CDR2 FYNNEI. Here the CDR3 reads CASITSGSSNTGELFF. The CDR3 DNA reads as TGTGCCAGCATTACTAGCGGGAGTTCGAACACCGGGGAGCTGTTTTTT.

This clonotype has only one observation. One base away lies a much larger clone, so this may be a sequencing read error. The genes are TRBV7-2 and TRBJ2-5; weak D call: TRBD2 (6 bases). Germline lookup yields CDR1 SGHTA and CDR2 FQGNSA. This CDR3 contains 17 residues. Trimming removed 3 bases from V and 0 bases from J, with 17 bases in between. The CDR3 sequence: CASSFTGRTMYQETQYF. The DNA for the CDR3 is TGTGCCAGCAGCTTTACGGGACGGACTATGTACCAAGAGACCCAGTACTTC.